This note documents a single TCR beta chain sequence. The clone's antigen remains unknown. No per-base quality is available; no much larger clone lies one base away. The protocol used for the library was the immunoSEQ multiplex PCR assay. The paper's data handling went like this. A statistical classification framework was developed to diagnose cytomegalovirus status using the catalog of TCR beta chain sequences. Imported from immuneACCESS, the table was reduced by TCRdb to in-frame sequences with V and J called. These copies leave out some clones; in studies compared against another copy, an unresolved V gene accounts for under half, and the cause of the remainder is not known. V, J and clone size were drawn from that table, and D and trimming were deduced from the DNA. A total of 50,000 to 65,000 clones appear in this sample, roughly 94% of them only once. 6.5% to 9% of the sample is in the top ten clones.

The source of the sample is a study of cytomegalovirus exposure and HLA in healthy donors (dated by TCRdb to about 2017). Regarding the study in general: The 666 repertoires of the first cohort and the 120 or so validation repertoires were produced on the same platform, according to a later analysis. A separate validation cohort of roughly 130 different subjects was used in addition to the roughly 670-subject first cohort. To predict cytomegalovirus infection status, the study brought together high-throughput TCR immunosequencing, statistical association of individual TCRs with disease status, and machine learning. The aim of the study was to test whether cataloging public T cell receptors could identify signatures of past pathogen exposure. On the study overall, not on this receptor specifically: Most TCR sequences were seen in very few donors, while some public TCRs were found in many individuals. In both the original and validation cohorts, the classifier was reported to diagnose cytomegalovirus status with high specificity and sensitivity. Of the cluster scores, about 94% were above 0 in a later analysis, which found that TCRs clustered in the first cohort also tended to co-occur in the 120 validation repertoires. According to the authors, the approach could potentially be generalized to other disease states and immunological phenotypes. In vitro tests confirmed that a few of the cytomegalovirus-associated TCR beta chains recognize cytomegalovirus antigens. In the study, 150 to 200 TCR beta chains were listed as associated with cytomegalovirus. The validation cohort had no HLA typing available for a later analysis, so co-occurrence within that cohort was assessed over all 120 repertoires.

According to the germline V gene, CDR1 reads MDHEN and CDR2 reads SYDVKM. Measured from the cysteine to the phenylalanine, the CDR3 is 14 residues long. Just the 42-base CDR3 DNA is kept, in frame starting at base 1. Trimmed from V: 5 bases; trimmed from J: 9 bases; junction bases lacking a gene match: 9. The donors belonged to the validation cohort of 90 to 150 subjects, which was separate from the approximately 700-subject first cohort. The rearrangement joined TRBV28 to TRBJ1-5, and TRBD1 matches 8 of the central bases. The sequenced sample consisted of PBMCs. This clonotype originated in a woman under 30 in good health and CMV-seropositive. The CDR3 is CASSPPGGLPPQHF. Read as DNA, the sequence is TGTGCCAGCAGTCCTCCAGGGGGCCTCCCGCCCCAGCATTTT.